This T cell receptor (beta chain) is drawn from a study of T-cell memory formation after mild COVID-19. This clonotype has only a few counts. The CDR3 is 15 amino acids. CDR1 is SGHRS and CDR2 is YFSETQ in the germline V gene. Trimming took off 4 bases at V and 3 bases at J, with 17 bases between the two ends. TCRdb called the 5' RACE reads again in MiXCR, with one record for every CDR3 protein. In the table there are some 130,000 distinct CDR3 sequences, approximately 15% of which are singletons. The material sequenced was PBMCs or a T cell subset sorted from them (not recorded which). The V gene is TRBV5-1, the J gene TRBJ2-7, with D possibly being TRBD1 or TRBD2 (5 bases each). This receptor was identified in an adult woman who had mild COVID-19 (a few samples of this study predate the infection). Cell type and time point are not known. CDR3: CASSVVGDLLYEQYF. CDR3 nucleotides: TGCGCCAGCAGCGTGGTGGGGGATCTTCTCTACGAGCAGTACTTC.